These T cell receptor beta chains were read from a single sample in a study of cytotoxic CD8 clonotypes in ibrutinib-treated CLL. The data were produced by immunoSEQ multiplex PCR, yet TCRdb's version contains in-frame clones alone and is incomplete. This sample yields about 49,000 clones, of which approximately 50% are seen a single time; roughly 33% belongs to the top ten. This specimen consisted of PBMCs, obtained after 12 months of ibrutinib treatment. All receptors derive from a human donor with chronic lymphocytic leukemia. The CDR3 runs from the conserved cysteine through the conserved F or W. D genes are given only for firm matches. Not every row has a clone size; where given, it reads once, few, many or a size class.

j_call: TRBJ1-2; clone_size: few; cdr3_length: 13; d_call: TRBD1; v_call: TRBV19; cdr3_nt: TGTGCCAGTAGTATCCGGGACAGGGTTGGCTACACCTTC; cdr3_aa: CASSIRDRVGYTF
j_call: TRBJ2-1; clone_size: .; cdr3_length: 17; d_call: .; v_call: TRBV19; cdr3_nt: TGTGCCAGTAGTGGCGGGGAGGCCTTGAGGGCCTACAATGAGCAGCTCTTC; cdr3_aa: CASSGGEALRAYNEQLF
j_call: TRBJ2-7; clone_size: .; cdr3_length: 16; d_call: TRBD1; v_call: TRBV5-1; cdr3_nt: TGCGCCAGCAGCTTGGCCGCCGGGACAGGAACCTACGAGCAGTACTTC; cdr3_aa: CASSLAAGTGTYEQYF
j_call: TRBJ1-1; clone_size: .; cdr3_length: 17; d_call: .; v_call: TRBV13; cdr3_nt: TGTGCCAGCAGCTTAGGCGGGAGTGGGGGTGTGAACACTGAAGCTTTCTTT; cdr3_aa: CASSLGGSGGVNTEAFF
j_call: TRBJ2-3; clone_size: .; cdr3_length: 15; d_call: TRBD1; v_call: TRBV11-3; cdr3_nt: TGTGCCAGCAGCTACGGACAGGGCGGCACAGATACGCAGTATTTT; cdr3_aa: CASSYGQGGTDTQYF
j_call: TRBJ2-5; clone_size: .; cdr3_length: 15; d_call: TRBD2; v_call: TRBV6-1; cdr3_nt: TGTGCCAGCAGTGAGACTAGCGGGCATCAAGAGACCCAGTACTTC; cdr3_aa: CASSETSGHQETQYF
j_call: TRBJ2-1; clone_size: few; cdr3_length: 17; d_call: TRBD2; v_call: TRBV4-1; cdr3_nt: TGCGCCAGCAGCCAAGCCCGGGGGACTATAGCCGACAATGAGCAGTTCTTC; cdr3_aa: CASSQARGTIADNEQFF
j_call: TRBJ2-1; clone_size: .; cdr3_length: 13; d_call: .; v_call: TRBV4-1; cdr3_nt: TGCGCCAGCACCCATTCCGGATACAATGAGCAGTTCTTC; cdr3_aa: CASTHSGYNEQFF
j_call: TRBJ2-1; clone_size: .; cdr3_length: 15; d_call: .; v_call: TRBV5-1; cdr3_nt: TGCGCCAGCGGATCGGTCCCGGGCTTCTACAATGAGCAGTTCTTC; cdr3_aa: CASGSVPGFYNEQFF
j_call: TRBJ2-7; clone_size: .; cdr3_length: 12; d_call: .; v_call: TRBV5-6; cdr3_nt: TGTGCCAGCAGCTCGCCGTGGGGGGAGCAGTACTTC; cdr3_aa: CASSSPWGEQYF
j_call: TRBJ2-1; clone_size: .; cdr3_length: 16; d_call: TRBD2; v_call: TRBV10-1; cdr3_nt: TGCGCCAGCAGTTCCAGACTAGCGGGACATAGGAGTGAGCAGTTCTTC; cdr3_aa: CASSSRLAGHRSEQFF
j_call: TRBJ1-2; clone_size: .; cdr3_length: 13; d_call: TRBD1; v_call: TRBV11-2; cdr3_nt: TGTGCCAGCAGCTTGGGACAGAGCTATGGCTACACCTTC; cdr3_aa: CASSLGQSYGYTF
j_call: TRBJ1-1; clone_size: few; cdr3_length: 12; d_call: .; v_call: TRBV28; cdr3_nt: TGTGCCAGCAGTCCACGGGGACCTGAAGCTTTCTTT; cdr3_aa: CASSPRGPEAFF
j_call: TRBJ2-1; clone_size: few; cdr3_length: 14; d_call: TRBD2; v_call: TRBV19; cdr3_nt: TGTGCCAGCTCCGGGACTAGCGGGAGGAATGAGCAGTTCTTC; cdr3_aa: CASSGTSGRNEQFF
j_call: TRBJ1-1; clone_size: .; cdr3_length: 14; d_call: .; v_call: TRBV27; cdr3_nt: TGTGCCAGCAGGACAGACGGACCGAACACTGAAGCTTTCTTT; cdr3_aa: CASRTDGPNTEAFF